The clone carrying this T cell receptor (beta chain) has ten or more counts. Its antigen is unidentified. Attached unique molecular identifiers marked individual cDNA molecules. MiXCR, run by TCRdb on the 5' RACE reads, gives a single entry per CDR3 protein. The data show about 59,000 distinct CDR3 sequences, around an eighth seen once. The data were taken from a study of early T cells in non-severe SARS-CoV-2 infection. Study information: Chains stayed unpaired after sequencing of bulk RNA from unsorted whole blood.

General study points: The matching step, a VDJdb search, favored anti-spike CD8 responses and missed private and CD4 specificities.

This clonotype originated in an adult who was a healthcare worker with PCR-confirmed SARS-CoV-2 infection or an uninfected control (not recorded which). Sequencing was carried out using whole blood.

CDR3 in amino acids: CSARTSGRSYEQYF. DNA for the CDR3: TGCAGTGCTAGAACTAGCGGGAGAAGCTACGAGCAGTACTTC. The chain has TRBV20-1 and TRBJ2-7; 11 bases line up with TRBD2. The CDR3 is 14 amino acids. The ends lost 2 bases at V and 3 bases at J; junction bases unmatched: 3. Germline values: CDR1 DFQATT, CDR2 SNEGSKA (reference sequence).